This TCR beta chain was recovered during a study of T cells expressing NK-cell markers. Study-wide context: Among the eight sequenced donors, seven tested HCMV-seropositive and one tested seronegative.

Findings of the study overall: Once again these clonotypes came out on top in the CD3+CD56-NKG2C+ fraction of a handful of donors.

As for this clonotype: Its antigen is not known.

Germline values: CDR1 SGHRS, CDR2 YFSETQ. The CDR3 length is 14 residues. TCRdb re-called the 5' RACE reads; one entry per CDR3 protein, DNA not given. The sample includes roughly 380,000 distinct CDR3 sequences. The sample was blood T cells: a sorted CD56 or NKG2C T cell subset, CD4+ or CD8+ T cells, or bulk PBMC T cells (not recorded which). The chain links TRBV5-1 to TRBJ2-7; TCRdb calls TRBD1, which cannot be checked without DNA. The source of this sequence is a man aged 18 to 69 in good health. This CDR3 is CASSLAGTTAEQYF.